These T cell receptor beta chains were read from a single sample in a study of OX40 agonist ivuxolimab in advanced cancers. The method was immunoSEQ multiplex PCR; TCRdb's version includes in-frame clones alone and lacks a portion of them. This table holds tens of thousands of clones, 86% found once. The source material was CD4+ or CD8+ T cells sorted from blood, sampled in a trial of the OX40 agonist ivuxolimab. Receptors were obtained from an adult with an advanced solid tumor such as melanoma, head and neck, liver or kidney cancer. CDR3s include the opening cysteine and the closing phenylalanine or tryptophan. Each record gives: D gene, V gene, clone size, J gene, CDR3 protein, CDR3 DNA. D genes are given only for firm matches. Clone size is shown for a subset of rows, as once, few, many or a class of expanded clone.

TRBD2	TRBV20-1	.	TRBJ2-5	CSGGGKETQYF	TGCAGCGGGGGGGGAAAAGAGACCCAGTACTTC
.	TRBV7-8	.	TRBJ1-3	CASSLGGYGEGNTIYF	TGTGCCAGCAGCTTAGGCGGGTACGGGGAAGGAAACACCATATATTTT
.	TRBV27	.	TRBJ2-7	CASSFSRLALQYF	TGTGCCAGCAGTTTCTCCCGCCTCGCTTTGCAGTACTTC
.	TRBV9	few	TRBJ1-1	CASSQSGGTEAFF	TGTGCCAGCAGCCAGTCGGGGGGCACTGAAGCTTTCTTT
TRBD1	TRBV14	few	TRBJ2-7	CASSPPGQGRNEQYF	TGTGCCAGCAGCCCCCCGGGACAGGGAAGGAACGAGCAGTACTTC
TRBD1	TRBV10-2	.	TRBJ2-7	CASSAGQGAGEQYF	TGCGCCAGCAGTGCCGGACAGGGTGCCGGCGAGCAGTACTTC
TRBD2	TRBV12-5	once	TRBJ2-1	CASGLVLARSGNEQFF	TGTGCTAGTGGTTTGGTACTAGCGAGGAGCGGCAATGAGCAGTTCTTC
.	TRBV10-3	.	TRBJ2-2	CAISDKRDTGELFF	TGTGCCATCAGTGACAAGCGGGACACCGGGGAGCTGTTTTTT
TRBD1	TRBV2	.	TRBJ2-4	CASSEGGTGSKNIQYF	TGTGCCAGCAGTGAAGGAGGGACAGGGTCCAAAAACATTCAGTACTTC
TRBD2	TRBV5-7	.	TRBJ2-7	CASSLQGGRPYVQYF	TGTGCCAGCAGCCTACAGGGCGGGAGGCCCTACGTGCAGTACTTC
.	TRBV18	.	TRBJ2-7	CASSTGQSYEQYF	TGTGCCAGCTCCACAGGGCAGTCCTACGAGCAGTACTTC
.	TRBV11-1	.	TRBJ1-1	CASSLSRALNTEAFF	TGTGCCAGCAGCTTATCAAGGGCCCTGAACACTGAAGCTTTCTTT
TRBD2	TRBV30	.	TRBJ2-1	CAWSRGGPSHEQFF	TGTGCCTGGAGTCGCGGGGGGCCGTCCCATGAGCAGTTCTTC
.	TRBV7-3	.	TRBJ2-1	CASGGPPSFEQFF	TGTGCCAGCGGGGGGCCCCCCTCCTTCGAGCAGTTCTTC
TRBD2	TRBV4-1	.	TRBJ2-1	CASSQDSLAGGNEQFF	TGCGCCAGCAGCCAAGATTCGCTAGCGGGAGGCAATGAGCAGTTCTTC
.	TRBV2	.	TRBJ1-2	CASRDDHLQGYTF	TGTGCCAGCAGAGACGACCATCTACAAGGCTACACCTTC